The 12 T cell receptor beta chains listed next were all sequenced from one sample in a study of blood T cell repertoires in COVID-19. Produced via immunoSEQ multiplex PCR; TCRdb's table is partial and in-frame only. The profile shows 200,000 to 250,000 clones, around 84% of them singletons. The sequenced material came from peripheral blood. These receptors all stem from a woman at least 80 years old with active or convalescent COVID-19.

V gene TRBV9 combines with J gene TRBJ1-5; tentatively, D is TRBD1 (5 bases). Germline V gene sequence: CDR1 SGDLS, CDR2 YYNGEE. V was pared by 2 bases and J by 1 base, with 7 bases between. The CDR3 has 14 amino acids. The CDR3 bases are TGTGCCAGCAGCGTGACAGACAGCAATCAGCCCCAGCATTTT. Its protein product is CASSVTDSNQPQHF.

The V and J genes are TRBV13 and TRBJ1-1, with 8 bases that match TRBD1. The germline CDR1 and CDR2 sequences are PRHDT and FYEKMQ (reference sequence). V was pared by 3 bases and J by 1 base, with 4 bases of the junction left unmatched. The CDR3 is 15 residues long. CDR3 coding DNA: TGTGCCAGCAGCTTTTCCGGGACAGGGAACACTGAAGCTTTCTTT. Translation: CASSFSGTGNTEAFF.

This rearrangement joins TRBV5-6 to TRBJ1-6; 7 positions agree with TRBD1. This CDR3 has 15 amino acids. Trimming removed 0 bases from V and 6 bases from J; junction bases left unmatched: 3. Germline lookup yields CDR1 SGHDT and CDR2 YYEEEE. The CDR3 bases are TGTGCCAGCAGCTTGGAATACAGGGGTAATTCACCCCTCCACTTT. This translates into CASSLEYRGNSPLHF.

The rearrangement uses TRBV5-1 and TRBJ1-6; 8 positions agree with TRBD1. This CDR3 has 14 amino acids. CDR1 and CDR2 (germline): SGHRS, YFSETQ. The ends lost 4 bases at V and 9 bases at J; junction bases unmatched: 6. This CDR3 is CASSQGANRSPLHF. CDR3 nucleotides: TGCGCCAGCAGCCAGGGGGCTAATCGTTCACCCCTCCACTTT.

The DNA for the CDR3 is TGCGCCAGCGGATCCGGGACTTCCACAGATACGCAGTATTTT. This codes for CASGSGTSTDTQYF. This rearrangement joins TRBV5-1 to TRBJ2-3; D may be TRBD2 (6 bases). V was trimmed by 7 bases and J by 2 bases, leaving 14 bases between them. Per germline, CDR1 SGHRS and CDR2 YFSETQ. There are 14 residues in the CDR3. The entire variable domain, with the rest obtained from reference TRBV5-1 and TRBJ2-3, is as follows: KAGVTQTPRYLIKTRGQQVTLSCSPISGHRSVSWYQQTPGQGLQFLFEYFSETQRNKGNFPGRFSGRQFSNSRSEMNVSTLELGDSALYLCASGSGTSTDTQYFGPGTRLTVL.

The CDR3 DNA reads TGTGCCAGCAGTCCTAACAGGGGAAGAGGCACTGAAGCTTTCTTT. Protein: CASSPNRGRGTEAFF. This chain uses TRBV28 with TRBJ1-1, with 7 positions matching TRBD1. With V trimmed by 5 bases and J by 4 bases, 10 bases remained unmatched. Germline V lookup: CDR1 MDHEN, CDR2 SYDVKM. The CDR3 covers 15 residues.

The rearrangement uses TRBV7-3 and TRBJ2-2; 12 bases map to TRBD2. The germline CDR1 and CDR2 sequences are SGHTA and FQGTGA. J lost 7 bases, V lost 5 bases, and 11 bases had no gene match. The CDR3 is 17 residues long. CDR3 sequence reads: CASSLLASGGAFGELFF. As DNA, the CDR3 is TGTGCCAGCAGCCTTCTCGCTAGCGGGGGGGCCTTCGGGGAGCTGTTTTTT.

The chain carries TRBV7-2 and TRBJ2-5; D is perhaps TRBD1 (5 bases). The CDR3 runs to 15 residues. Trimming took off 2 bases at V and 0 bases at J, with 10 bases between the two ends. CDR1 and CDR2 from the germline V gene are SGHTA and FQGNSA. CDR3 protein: CASSLRGQYQETQYF. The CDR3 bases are TGTGCCAGCAGCTTAAGGGGCCAGTACCAAGAGACCCAGTACTTC.

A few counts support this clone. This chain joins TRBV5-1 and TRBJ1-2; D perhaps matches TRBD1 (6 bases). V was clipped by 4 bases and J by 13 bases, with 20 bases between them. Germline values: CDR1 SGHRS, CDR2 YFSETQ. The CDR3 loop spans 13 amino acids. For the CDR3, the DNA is TGCGCCAGCAGCCGGTCAGGGGAAATCCGAAGCACCTTC. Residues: CASSRSGEIRSTF.

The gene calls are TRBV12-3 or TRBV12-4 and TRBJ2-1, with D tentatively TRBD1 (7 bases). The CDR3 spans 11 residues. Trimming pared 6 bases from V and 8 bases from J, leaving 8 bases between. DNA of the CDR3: TGTGCCAGCAGCAGGGGGGATGAGCAGTTCTTC. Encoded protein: CASSRGDEQFF.

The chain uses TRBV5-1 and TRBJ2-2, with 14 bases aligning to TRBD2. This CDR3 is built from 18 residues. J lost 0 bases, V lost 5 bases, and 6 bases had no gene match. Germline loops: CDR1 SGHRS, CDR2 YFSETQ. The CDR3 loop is CASSNGLAGGPNTGELFF. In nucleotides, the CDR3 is TGCGCCAGCAGTAACGGACTAGCGGGGGGACCGAACACCGGGGAGCTGTTTTTT.

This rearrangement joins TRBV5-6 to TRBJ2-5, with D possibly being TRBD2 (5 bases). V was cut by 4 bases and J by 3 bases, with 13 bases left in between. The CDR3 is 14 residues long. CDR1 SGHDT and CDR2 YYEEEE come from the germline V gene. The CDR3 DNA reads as TGTGCCAGCAGCCCTGGGATGAGGGAAGAGACCCAGTACTTC. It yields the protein CASSPGMREETQYF.